A selection of T cell receptor beta chains follows, all from one sample in a study of blood T cell repertoires in COVID-19. Produced via immunoSEQ multiplex PCR; TCRdb's table is partial and in-frame only. The sample includes approximately 99,000 clones, about four fifths of them seen just once. The sequenced material came from peripheral blood. The receptors were gathered from a woman of 80 years or more with active or convalescent COVID-19. Each CDR3 is given without its conserved first and last residue. Fields, in order: clone size, V gene, CDR3 protein. Part of the rows lack a size; the others show once, few, many or a class for expanded clones.

abundance: -; v_gene: TRBV15; CDR3aa: ATSDRGPPSNTGELF
abundance: -; v_gene: TRBV9; CDR3aa: ASSVGGDEQF
abundance: many; v_gene: TRBV27; CDR3aa: ASRRTGDYYGYT
abundance: -; v_gene: TRBV12-3/TRBV12-4; CDR3aa: ASTGQVGNTIY
abundance: medium-sized; v_gene: TRBV27; CDR3aa: ASGQTGVEQPQH
abundance: -; v_gene: TRBV25-1; CDR3aa: ASSEASGPDTQY
abundance: -; v_gene: TRBV11-2; CDR3aa: ASRRTGDSEGYT
abundance: -; v_gene: TRBV28; CDR3aa: ASSLRLGETQY
abundance: -; v_gene: TRBV6-5; CDR3aa: ASSYRRGSTGYT
abundance: -; v_gene: TRBV9; CDR3aa: ASSVTGGGTGELF
abundance: -; v_gene: TRBV9; CDR3aa: ASSLRDRGPRDTQY
abundance: -; v_gene: TRBV19; CDR3aa: ASSTGLAGDTGELF
abundance: -; v_gene: TRBV10-2; CDR3aa: ASSRETNIEAF
abundance: -; v_gene: TRBV7-2; CDR3aa: ASSFGRGTDTQY
abundance: -; v_gene: TRBV7-2; CDR3aa: ASSLTRGSHEQY
abundance: -; v_gene: TRBV12-3/TRBV12-4; CDR3aa: ASSLGTIPPQH
abundance: -; v_gene: TRBV7-2; CDR3aa: ASSLGSSGYEQY
abundance: -; v_gene: TRBV24-1; CDR3aa: ATSDPGETQY
abundance: -; v_gene: TRBV6-2/TRBV6-3; CDR3aa: ASSYRGRDEAF
abundance: -; v_gene: TRBV19; CDR3aa: ASTRGQGQPQH
abundance: few; v_gene: TRBV2; CDR3aa: ATWDYQETQY
abundance: -; v_gene: TRBV7-7; CDR3aa: ASSDRDRKKETQY
abundance: -; v_gene: TRBV9; CDR3aa: ASTQGTGELF
abundance: -; v_gene: TRBV27; CDR3aa: ASSRDRGYEQY
abundance: -; v_gene: TRBV19; CDR3aa: ASSIPRTSGIYNEQF
abundance: few; v_gene: TRBV4-1; CDR3aa: ASALMGQGRGETQY
abundance: few; v_gene: TRBV7-6; CDR3aa: ASSGGKLGTSGSISYNEQF
abundance: -; v_gene: TRBV2; CDR3aa: ASSGRRRGTDTQY
abundance: few; v_gene: TRBV5-5; CDR3aa: ASSAQGVGYGYT
abundance: once; v_gene: TRBV11-3; CDR3aa: ASSLVAGGPADTQY
abundance: -; v_gene: TRBV5-6; CDR3aa: ASSLGQGYTGELF
abundance: once; v_gene: TRBV5-6; CDR3aa: ASSLGGFGNQPQH
abundance: -; v_gene: TRBV7-3; CDR3aa: ASSWSRGYGYT
abundance: -; v_gene: TRBV5-1; CDR3aa: ASSLNTETQY
abundance: -; v_gene: TRBV5-5; CDR3aa: ASSRNPGTGGHSPLH
abundance: -; v_gene: TRBV5-5; CDR3aa: ASSQGLAGTPQY
abundance: -; v_gene: TRBV27; CDR3aa: ASSLSWGEGNEQF
abundance: -; v_gene: TRBV7-7; CDR3aa: ASSLNARGETQY
abundance: -; v_gene: TRBV5-4; CDR3aa: ASSYPLTEENEQF
abundance: -; v_gene: TRBV5-6; CDR3aa: ASSWTRTNTGELF
abundance: once; v_gene: TRBV12-5; CDR3aa: AREARGELETQY
abundance: -; v_gene: TRBV18; CDR3aa: ASSSQGNYGYT
abundance: -; v_gene: TRBV9; CDR3aa: ASSVGQGNDGYT
abundance: -; v_gene: TRBV6-1; CDR3aa: ASSEGGSSYNEQF
abundance: -; v_gene: TRBV19; CDR3aa: ASSIPGYYGYT